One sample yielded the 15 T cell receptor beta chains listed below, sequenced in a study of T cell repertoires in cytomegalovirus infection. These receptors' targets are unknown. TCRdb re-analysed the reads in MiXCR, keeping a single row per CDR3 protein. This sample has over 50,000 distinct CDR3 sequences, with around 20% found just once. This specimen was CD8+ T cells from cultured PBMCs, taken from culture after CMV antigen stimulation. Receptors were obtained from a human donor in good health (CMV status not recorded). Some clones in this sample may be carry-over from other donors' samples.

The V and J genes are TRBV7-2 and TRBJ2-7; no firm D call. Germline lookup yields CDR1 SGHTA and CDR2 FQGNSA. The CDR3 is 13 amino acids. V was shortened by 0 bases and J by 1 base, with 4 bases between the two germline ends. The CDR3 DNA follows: TGTGCCAGCAGCTTAGCCGAGTCCTACGAGCAGTACTTC. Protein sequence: CASSLAESYEQYF. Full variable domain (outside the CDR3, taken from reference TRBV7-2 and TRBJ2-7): GAGVSQSPSNKVTEKGKDVELRCDPISGHTALYWYRQSLGQGLEFLIYFQGNSAPDKSGLPSDRFSAERTGGSVSTLTIQRTQQEDSAVYLCASSLAESYEQYFGPGTRLTVT.

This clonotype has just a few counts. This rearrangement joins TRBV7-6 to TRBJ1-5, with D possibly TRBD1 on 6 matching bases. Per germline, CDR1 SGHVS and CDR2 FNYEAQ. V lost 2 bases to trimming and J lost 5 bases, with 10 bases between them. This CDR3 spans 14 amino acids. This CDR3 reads CASSLNPGDQPQHF. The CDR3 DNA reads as TGTGCCAGCAGCTTAAATCCAGGGGATCAGCCCCAGCATTTT.

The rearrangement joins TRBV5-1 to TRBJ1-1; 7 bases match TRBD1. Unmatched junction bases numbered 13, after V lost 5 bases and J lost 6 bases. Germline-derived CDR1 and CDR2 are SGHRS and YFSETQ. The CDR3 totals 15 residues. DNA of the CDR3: TGCGCCAGCAGGCTGGACAGGACCCTTTTCTCTGAAGCTTTCTTT. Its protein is CASRLDRTLFSEAFF.

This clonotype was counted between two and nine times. The CDR3 region is CASSYLTGGTRETQYF. DNA of the CDR3: TGTGCCAGCAGTTACTTGACAGGGGGTACGAGGGAGACCCAGTACTTC. The V and J genes are TRBV28 and TRBJ2-5, with 9 bases aligning to TRBD1. The CDR3 totals 16 residues. Germline CDR1 is MDHEN and CDR2 is SYDVKM. V was pared by 4 bases and J by 5 bases, with 11 bases of the junction left unmatched.

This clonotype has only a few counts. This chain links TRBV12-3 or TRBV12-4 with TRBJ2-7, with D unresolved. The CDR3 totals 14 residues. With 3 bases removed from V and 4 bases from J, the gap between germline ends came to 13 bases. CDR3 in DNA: TGTGCCAGCAGTTTCGAAGGCAGTCGATACGAGCAGTACTTC. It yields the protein CASSFEGSRYEQYF.

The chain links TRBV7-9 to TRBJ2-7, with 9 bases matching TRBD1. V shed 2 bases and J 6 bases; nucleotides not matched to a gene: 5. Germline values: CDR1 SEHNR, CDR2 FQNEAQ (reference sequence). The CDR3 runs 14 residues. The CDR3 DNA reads TGTGCCAGCAGCTTACCGGACAGGGGTCGCGAGCAGTACTTC. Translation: CASSLPDRGREQYF.

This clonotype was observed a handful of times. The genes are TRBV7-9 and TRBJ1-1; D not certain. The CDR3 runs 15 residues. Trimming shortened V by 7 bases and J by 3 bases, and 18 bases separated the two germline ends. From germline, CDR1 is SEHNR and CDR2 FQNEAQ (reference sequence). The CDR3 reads CASTPGWGMHTEAFF. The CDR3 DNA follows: TGTGCCAGCACCCCGGGATGGGGTATGCACACTGAAGCTTTCTTT.

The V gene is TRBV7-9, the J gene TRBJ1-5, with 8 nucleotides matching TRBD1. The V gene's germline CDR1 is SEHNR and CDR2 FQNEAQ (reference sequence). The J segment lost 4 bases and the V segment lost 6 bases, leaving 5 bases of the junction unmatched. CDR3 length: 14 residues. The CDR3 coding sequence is TGTGCCAGCAGAGCAGGGGGCGCGAATCAGCCCCAGCATTTT. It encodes CASRAGGANQPQHF. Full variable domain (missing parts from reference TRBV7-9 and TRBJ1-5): DTGVSQNPRHKITKRGQNVTFRCDPISEHNRLYWYRQTLGQGPEFLTYFQNEAQLEKSRLLSDRFSAERPKGSFSTLEIQRTEQGDSAMYLCASRAGGANQPQHFGDGTRLSIL.

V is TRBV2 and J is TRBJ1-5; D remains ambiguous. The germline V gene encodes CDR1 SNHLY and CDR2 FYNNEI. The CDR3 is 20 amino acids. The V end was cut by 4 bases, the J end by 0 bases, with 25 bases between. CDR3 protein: CASSATEEEGYDFSNQPQHF. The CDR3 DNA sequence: TGTGCCAGCAGTGCAACCGAGGAGGAGGGTTATGATTTTAGCAATCAGCCCCAGCATTTT.

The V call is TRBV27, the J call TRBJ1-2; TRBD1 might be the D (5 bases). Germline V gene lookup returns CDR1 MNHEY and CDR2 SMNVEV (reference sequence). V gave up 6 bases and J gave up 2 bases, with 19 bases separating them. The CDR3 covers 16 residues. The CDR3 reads CASRRGSPRGNYGYTF. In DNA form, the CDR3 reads TGTGCCAGCAGAAGGGGCTCGCCCCGAGGGAACTATGGCTACACCTTC.

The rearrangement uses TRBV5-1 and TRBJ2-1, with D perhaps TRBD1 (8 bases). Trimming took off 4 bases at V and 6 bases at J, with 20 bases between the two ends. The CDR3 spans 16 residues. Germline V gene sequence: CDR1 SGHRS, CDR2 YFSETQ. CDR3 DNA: TGCGCCAGCAGCCCCGGGGAGGACAGGGAGGGCAATGAGCAGTTCTTC. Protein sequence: CASSPGEDREGNEQFF.

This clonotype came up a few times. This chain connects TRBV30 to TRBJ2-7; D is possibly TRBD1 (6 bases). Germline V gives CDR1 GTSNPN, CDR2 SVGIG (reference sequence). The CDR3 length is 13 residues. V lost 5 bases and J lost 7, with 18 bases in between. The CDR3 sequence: CAWGGRVTGEQYF. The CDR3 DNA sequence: TGTGCCTGGGGGGGCAGGGTGACGGGTGAGCAGTACTTC.

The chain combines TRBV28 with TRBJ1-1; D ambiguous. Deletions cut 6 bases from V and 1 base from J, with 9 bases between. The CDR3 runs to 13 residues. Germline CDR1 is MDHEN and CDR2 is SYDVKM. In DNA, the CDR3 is TGTGCCAGCAGCTGGACTGCGAACACTGAAGCTTTCTTT. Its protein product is CASSWTANTEAFF.

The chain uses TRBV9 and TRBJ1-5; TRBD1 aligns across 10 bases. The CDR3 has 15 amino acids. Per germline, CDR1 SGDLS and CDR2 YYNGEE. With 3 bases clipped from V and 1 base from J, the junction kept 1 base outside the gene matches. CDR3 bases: TGTGCCAGCAGCGAGGGACAGGGGAGCAATCAGCCCCAGCATTTT. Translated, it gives CASSEGQGSNQPQHF.

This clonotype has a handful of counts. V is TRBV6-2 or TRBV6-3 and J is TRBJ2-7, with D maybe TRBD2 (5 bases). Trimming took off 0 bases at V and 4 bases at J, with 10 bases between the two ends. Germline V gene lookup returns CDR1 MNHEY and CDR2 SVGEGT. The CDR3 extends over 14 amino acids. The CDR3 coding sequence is TGTGCCAGCAGTTACTCTGGGCGGAGGTACGAGCAGTACTTC. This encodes CASSYSGRRYEQYF.